This T cell receptor beta chain was sequenced during a study of control samples from healthy donors and cancer patients. The assay was immunoSEQ multiplex PCR, and TCRdb's table has in-frame clones only and misses some. The sample consists of about 94,000 clones, approximately 90% of them appearing once. CDR1 and CDR2 (germline): MGHDK, SYGVNS. This CDR3 is built from 11 residues. V lost 7 bases to trimming and J lost 10 bases, with 13 bases between them. This TCR was sampled from a woman under 30 in good health. Input material: blood. The V gene is TRBV25-1, the J gene TRBJ1-1; a possible D gene is TRBD1 (5 bases). CDR3 protein: CASKVGRVAFF. CDR3 nucleotides: TGTGCCAGCAAGGTGGGGCGAGTAGCTTTCTTT.